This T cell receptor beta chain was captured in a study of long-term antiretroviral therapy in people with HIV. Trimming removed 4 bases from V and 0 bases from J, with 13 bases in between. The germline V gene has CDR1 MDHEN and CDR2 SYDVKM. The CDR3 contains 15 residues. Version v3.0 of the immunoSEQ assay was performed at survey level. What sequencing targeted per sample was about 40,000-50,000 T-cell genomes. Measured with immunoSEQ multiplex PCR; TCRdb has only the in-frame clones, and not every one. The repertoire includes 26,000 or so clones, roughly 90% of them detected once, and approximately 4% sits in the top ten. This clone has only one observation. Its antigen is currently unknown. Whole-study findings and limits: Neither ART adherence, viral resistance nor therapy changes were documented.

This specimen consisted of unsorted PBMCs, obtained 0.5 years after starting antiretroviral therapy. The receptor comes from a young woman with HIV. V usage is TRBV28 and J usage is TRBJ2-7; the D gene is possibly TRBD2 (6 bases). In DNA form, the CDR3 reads TGTGCCAGCAGTTGGGACGGGAGTCCCTCCTACGAGCAGTACTTC. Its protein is CASSWDGSPSYEQYF.